The source of this T cell receptor (beta chain) is a study of T cells expressing NK-cell markers. Study summary: With respect to HCMV, seven of the eight sequenced donors were seropositive, and one was seronegative.

This CDR3 has 13 amino acids. Germline values: CDR1 DFQATT, CDR2 SNEGSKA (reference sequence). TCRdb derives one entry per CDR3 protein from the 5' RACE reads, leaving out DNA. Its table records over 120,000 distinct CDR3 sequences. V usage is TRBV20-1 and J usage is TRBJ1-1; the D call of TRBD1 rests on TCRdb alone, since no DNA is present to check it. The sequenced sample was blood T cells: a sorted CD56 or NKG2C T cell subset, CD4+ or CD8+ T cells, or bulk PBMC T cells (not recorded which). The sequence came from a man aged 18-30 years in good health. The chain's CDR3 is CSASDRVNTEAFF.